This section outlines one TCR beta chain sequence together with its context. The data originate from a study of T cell changes during pregnancy in multiple sclerosis. CDR1 and CDR2 from the germline V gene are SEHNR and FQNEAQ (reference sequence). The V end was cut by 2 bases, the J end by 3 bases, with 20 bases between. CDR3 length equals 17 residues. Repertoires were generated with immunoSEQ multiplex PCR, while TCRdb's copy carries only in-frame clones and drops some. The sample records roughly 39,000 clones, approximately 91% being singletons. The TCR was taken from a female donor with multiple sclerosis, enrolled in a pregnancy study. The sample was CD8+ T cells from peripheral blood mononuclear cells, taken after pregnancy. The genes are TRBV7-9 and TRBJ2-7, with D maybe TRBD2 (6 bases). The CDR3 nucleotides read TGTGCCAGCAGCTTAAGAATCGGGAGAAAACACCTCTACGAGCAGTACTTC. It is translated as CASSLRIGRKHLYEQYF.